The clone carrying this T cell receptor beta chain was seen a few times. Its antigen remains unknown. The data are from a study of cytomegalovirus exposure and HLA in healthy donors. General study findings and limits: Productive rates of about 90% or about 30% were seen for most TCR beta V segments in an earlier analysis. In a later analysis, common viral pathogens appeared linked to several of the most significant clusters.

The PCR employed 60 Vbeta primers together with 13 Jbeta primers. Sequenced by immunoSEQ multiplex PCR; TCRdb stores in-frame clones only, minus some. The repertoire holds about 130,000 clones, with just under 75% as singletons. Germline values: CDR1 SNHLY, CDR2 FYNNEI. The CDR3 loop spans 17 amino acids. The trim removed 6 bases at V and 0 bases at J, leaving 8 bases unmatched. The sequence was collected from a man between 35 and 55 years old in good health and CMV-seropositive. The specimen was PBMCs. The chain couples TRBV2 to TRBJ1-5; 10 nucleotides line up with TRBD1. CDR3 nucleotide sequence: TGTGCCAGCAGGAGGGACAGGGGAATACCTAGCAATCAGCCCCAGCATTTT. It is translated as CASRRDRGIPSNQPQHF.